Listed below are T cell receptor beta chains from one sample, sequenced in a study of control samples from healthy donors and cancer patients. Libraries were prepared by immunoSEQ multiplex PCR; TCRdb keeps only in-frame clonotypes and omits some of them. The table shows about 29,000 clones, with roughly nine tenths occurring only once. Input material: formalin-fixed, paraffin-embedded tissue. Source of these receptors: a female donor with melanoma. Both conserved end residues are part of each CDR3. D genes are given only for firm matches. Expanded clones are given a class, and other clones once, few, many or no size at all.

clone_size	cdr3_length	v_call	d_call	j_call	cdr3_aa	cdr3_nt
NA	16	TRBV5-1	TRBD2	TRBJ2-3	CASSLRLAASTDTQYF	TGCGCCAGCAGCTTGCGCCTAGCGGCTAGCACAGATACGCAGTATTTT
NA	16	TRBV27	NA	TRBJ1-1	CASSLSTWRVWREAFF	TGTGCCAGCAGTTTATCGACTTGGAGGGTGTGGAGGGAAGCTTTCTTT
NA	15	TRBV21-1	NA	TRBJ1-1	CASSKAGGMNTEAFF	TGTGCCAGCAGCAAAGCCGGGGGAATGAACACTGAAGCTTTCTTT
NA	13	TRBV6-5	NA	TRBJ2-3	CASSLRRTDTQYF	TGTGCCAGCAGTCTAAGGAGGACGGATACGCAGTATTTT
NA	15	TRBV24-1	NA	TRBJ2-5	CATSDSGRGAETQYF	TGTGCTACCAGTGATTCCGGAAGGGGGGCAGAGACCCAGTACTTC
NA	15	TRBV5-5	NA	TRBJ2-7	CASSSLGTPSYEQYF	TGTGCCAGCAGCTCCCTGGGAACACCCTCCTACGAGCAGTACTTC
NA	14	TRBV19	TRBD1	TRBJ2-1	CASSIQAGGGEQFF	TGTGCCAGTAGTATTCAAGCAGGGGGTGGTGAGCAGTTCTTC
once	14	TRBV5-4	NA	TRBJ2-5	CASSWGAEKETQYF	TGTGCCAGCAGCTGGGGCGCGGAGAAGGAGACCCAGTACTTC
NA	15	TRBV5-4	NA	TRBJ1-6	CASSFSGSYNSPLHF	TGTGCCAGCAGCTTCTCCGGGTCCTATAATTCACCCCTCCACTTT
NA	15	TRBV4-3	NA	TRBJ1-3	CASSRERGTGNTIYF	TGCGCCAGCAGCCGGGAGAGGGGGACAGGAAACACCATATATTTT
NA	16	TRBV4-3	TRBD1	TRBJ1-6	CASSRDRDLYNSPLHF	TGCGCCAGCAGCCGTGACAGGGATTTATATAATTCACCCCTCCACTTT
once	19	TRBV6-2/TRBV6-3	NA	TRBJ2-5	CASSWPIPTTSGHPETQYF	TGTGCCAGCAGTTGGCCTATCCCCACTACATCAGGGCACCCCGAGACCCAGTACTTC
NA	15	TRBV9	NA	TRBJ1-1	CASSVSQQAYTEAFF	TGTGCCAGCAGCGTTAGCCAGCAGGCCTACACTGAAGCTTTCTTT
NA	13	TRBV2	NA	TRBJ1-2	CATLRTVPGGYTF	TGTGCCACCTTGAGGACTGTTCCTGGTGGCTACACCTTC
NA	13	TRBV13	NA	TRBJ1-5	CASSLRGYQPQHF	TGTGCCAGCAGCTTAAGGGGTTATCAGCCCCAGCATTTT
NA	15	TRBV2	TRBD1	TRBJ1-2	CASNGLDRGRGGYTF	TGTGCCAGCAATGGGTTGGACAGGGGGCGAGGCGGCTACACCTTC
few	15	TRBV15	TRBD2	TRBJ2-7	CATMSIEREKREQYF	TGTGCCACCATGTCGATCGAGCGGGAGAAACGCGAGCAGTACTTC
few	14	TRBV5-1	NA	TRBJ1-1	CASSQWTENTEAFF	TGCGCCAGCAGCCAATGGACAGAGAACACTGAAGCTTTCTTT
NA	13	TRBV11-3	NA	TRBJ1-6	CASSLDRNSPLHF	TGTGCCAGCAGCTTAGATCGCAATTCACCCCTCCACTTT
NA	13	TRBV6-5	NA	TRBJ1-1	CASSSPGNTEAFF	TGTGCCAGCAGTTCTCCAGGGAACACTGAAGCTTTCTTT
NA	16	TRBV4-2	NA	TRBJ1-6	CASSQDRPGVTSPLHF	TGTGCCAGCAGCCAAGATCGTCCAGGGGTTACCTCACCCCTCCACTTT
NA	16	TRBV4-2	NA	TRBJ1-2	CASSQGDSPFNYGYTF	TGTGCCAGCAGTCAAGGCGACAGCCCCTTCAACTATGGCTACACCTTC
NA	12	TRBV6-5	NA	TRBJ1-5	CASTSPNQPQHF	TGTGCCAGCACTTCCCCCAATCAGCCCCAGCATTTT
NA	15	TRBV5-1	NA	TRBJ1-1	CASSPDRNLNTEAFF	TGCGCCAGCAGCCCTGACCGGAACCTGAACACTGAAGCTTTCTTT
NA	16	TRBV7-2	NA	TRBJ2-7	CASSLAVASSAYEQYF	TGTGCCAGCAGCTTAGCTGTCGCTAGCTCGGCCTACGAGCAGTACTTC
NA	16	TRBV5-8	NA	TRBJ2-3	CASSLALGMSTDTQYF	TGTGCCAGCAGCTTGGCCCTTGGGATGAGCACAGATACGCAGTATTTT